These 19 T cell receptor beta chains originate from one sample sequenced in a study of shared clonotypes between healthy human individuals. Sequencing used immunoSEQ multiplex PCR; TCRdb keeps in-frame clones, though not all of them. Among more than 2 million clones listed, about 95% were seen once. Terminally differentiated effector memory CD45RA+ cells were left out of the naive CD8 fraction, which was CD45RO-negative and positively selected for CCR7. The sequenced material came from naive CD8+ T cells sorted from blood. The receptors originated from a man aged 18 to 30 in good health.

On this clone itself: Other DNA sequences of this sample code for an identical CDR3. The rearrangement joins TRBV6-1 to TRBJ2-7; D call uncertain. This CDR3 has 14 residues. The V gene's germline CDR1 is MNHNS and CDR2 SASEGT. Trimming removed 0 bases from V and 3 bases from J, with 9 bases in between. The CDR3 spells CASSEALLGYEQYF. CDR3 nucleotide sequence: TGTGCCAGCAGTGAAGCCCTTCTTGGCTACGAGCAGTACTTC.

V and J are TRBV5-8 and TRBJ1-2; 8 bases fit TRBD1. The germline V gene has CDR1 SGHTS and CDR2 YDEGEE. CDR3 length: 15 amino acids. V dropped 4 bases and J dropped 5; count of bases not matched to a gene: 10. The CDR3 reads CASSPTSTGAYGYTF. DNA for the CDR3: TGTGCCAGCAGCCCGACTTCGACAGGGGCGTATGGCTACACCTTC.

This chain uses TRBV10-2 with TRBJ2-7, with TRBD1 matching 10 bases. Germline V gives CDR1 WSHSY, CDR2 SAAADI. The V segment lost 6 bases and the J segment 5 bases; nucleotides outside the gene matches: 4. There are 13 residues in the CDR3. The CDR3: CASRLGTGDEQYF. CDR3 coding DNA: TGCGCCAGCAGGCTCGGGACAGGGGACGAGCAGTACTTC.

The gene calls are TRBV27 and TRBJ2-1; 9 nucleotides match TRBD2. The germline V gene encodes CDR1 MNHEY and CDR2 SMNVEV (reference sequence). There are 15 residues in the CDR3. Unmatched junction bases numbered 7, after V lost 6 bases and J lost 4 bases. CDR3 coding DNA: TGTGCCAGCAGCCCAACTAGCGGGCCATACAATGAGCAGTTCTTC. It encodes CASSPTSGPYNEQFF.

The genes are TRBV14 and TRBJ2-1; possible D gene TRBD1, 5 bases. This CDR3 has 15 residues. The V gene lost 6 bases and the J gene lost 2 bases, with 14 bases spanning the gap. The germline V gene has CDR1 SGHDN and CDR2 FVKESK. CDR3 nucleotide sequence: TGTGCCAGCAGTCGGTTGACAGTACCCTACAATGAGCAGTTCTTC. This sequence encodes CASSRLTVPYNEQFF.

This rearrangement joins TRBV10-3 to TRBJ2-2; 10 nucleotides align to TRBD1. V lost 4 bases, J lost 1 base, and 0 bases stayed unmatched. The CDR3 has 15 residues. CDR1 and CDR2 (germline): ENHRY, SYGVKD. For the CDR3, the DNA is TGTGCCATCAGTGGGGACAGGGGGAACACCGGGGAGCTGTTTTTT. Its protein product is CAISGDRGNTGELFF.

As regards this clone: Other DNA sequences in this specimen translate into the identical CDR3. CDR3 coding DNA: TGTGCCAGCAGTTTATGGGGGGTCACAGATACGCAGTATTTT. Translated, it gives CASSLWGVTDTQYF. The gene calls are TRBV27 and TRBJ2-3, with a possible D match to TRBD2 (6 bases). Germline assignment: CDR1 MNHEY and CDR2 SMNVEV (reference sequence). This CDR3 contains 14 residues. V lost 1 base and J lost 2, with 7 bases in between.

The V and J genes are TRBV6-5 and TRBJ1-3; D is ambiguous. The V end was cut by 5 bases, the J end by 4 bases, with 12 bases between. Germline V gene lookup returns CDR1 MNHEY and CDR2 SVGAGI. This CDR3 is built from 14 residues. The CDR3 sequence: CASSESVAGNTIYF. The CDR3 coding sequence is TGTGCCAGCAGTGAGTCGGTAGCGGGAAACACCATATATTTT.

The CDR3 is CASHPMDSSYEQYF. CDR3 nucleotide sequence: TGTGCCAGCCACCCCATGGACTCCTCCTACGAGCAGTACTTC. The rearrangement joins TRBV28 to TRBJ2-7, with D possibly matching TRBD2 (5 bases). This CDR3 comprises 14 residues. V lost 8 bases, J lost 0 bases, and 14 bases lay in between. CDR1 MDHEN and CDR2 SYDVKM come from the germline V gene. The whole variable domain, filled in from reference TRBV28 and TRBJ2-7, reads DVKVTQSSRYLVKRTGEKVFLECVQDMDHENMFWYRQDPGLGLRLIYFSYDVKMKEKGDIPEGYSVSREKKERFSLILESASTNQTSMYLCASHPMDSSYEQYFGPGTRLTVT.

The CDR3 region has the DNA TGTGCCAGCAGCCCCGGATGGGACGGTGTCTCACCCCTCCACTTT. Amino acids: CASSPGWDGVSPLHF. The chain is built from TRBV5-6 and TRBJ1-6, with D tentatively TRBD1 (5 bases). CDR3 length: 15 residues. V was shortened by 4 bases and J by 10 bases, with 18 bases between the two germline ends. Germline V lookup: CDR1 SGHDT, CDR2 YYEEEE. Full variable domain (outside the CDR3, taken from reference TRBV5-6 and TRBJ1-6): DAGVTQSPTHLIKTRGQQVTLRCSPKSGHDTVSWYQQALGQGPQFIFQYYEEEERQRGNFPDRFSGHQFPNYSSELNVNALLLGDSALYLCASSPGWDGVSPLHFGNGTRLTVT.

This sequence joins TRBV29-1 and TRBJ2-7; D ambiguous. Per germline, CDR1 SQVTM and CDR2 ANQGSEA. Trimming took 8 bases from V and 2 from J, leaving 19 bases between them. The CDR3 is 14 residues long. The CDR3 nucleotides are TGCAGCCCGCTTTGGAACGCGAGGCCCTACGAGCAGTACTTC. It yields the protein CSPLWNARPYEQYF.

The sample holds one count of this clone. This sequence joins TRBV4-3 and TRBJ2-7, with D possibly called TRBD1 or TRBD2 (6 bases each). Per the germline V gene, CDR1 is LGHNA and CDR2 is YSLEER. The CDR3 runs to 14 residues. Trimming stripped 1 base from V and 6 bases from J, with 13 bases between. CDR3 in amino acids: CASSQGGGGSEQYF. The CDR3 DNA sequence: TGCGCCAGCAGCCAAGGCGGAGGGGGTTCCGAGCAGTACTTC.

The CDR3 here is CASSSLWGAVGETQYF. The CDR3 DNA reads TGTGCCAGCAGCTCCTTGTGGGGGGCGGTCGGAGAGACCCAGTACTTC. This chain joins TRBV27 and TRBJ2-5; D is possibly TRBD1 or TRBD2 (6 bases each). V lost 6 bases and J 4 bases, leaving 21 bases between the germline ends. The CDR3 has 16 amino acids. Germline CDR1 reads MNHEY; CDR2 reads SMNVEV (reference sequence).

V usage is TRBV28 and J usage is TRBJ2-4, with 7 bases fitting TRBD1. Germline V gene lookup returns CDR1 MDHEN and CDR2 SYDVKM. The junction had 10 bases not matched to a gene; V was cut back by 5 bases and J by 3 bases. The CDR3 consists of 16 residues. CDR3 amino acids: CASSAYPGTVKNIQYF. In DNA form, the CDR3 reads TGTGCCAGCAGTGCCTACCCCGGGACAGTCAAAAACATTCAGTACTTC.

To note about this clone: This same CDR3 is encoded by further DNA sequences in the sample. The chain employs TRBV5-6 and TRBJ2-7; the D is unclear. This CDR3 has 13 residues. The germline V gene encodes CDR1 SGHDT and CDR2 YYEEEE. Trimming stripped 0 bases from V and 0 bases from J, with 4 bases between. Here the CDR3 reads CASSLGNSYEQYF. CDR3 DNA sequence: TGTGCCAGCAGCTTGGGGAACTCCTACGAGCAGTACTTC.

The V and J genes are TRBV30 and TRBJ1-4; D is perhaps TRBD1 (5 bases). V lost 2 bases, J lost 7 bases, and 14 bases lay in between. Germline assignment: CDR1 GTSNPN and CDR2 SVGIG (reference sequence). The CDR3 has 14 amino acids. Written as DNA, the CDR3 is TGTGCCTGGAGTACGACCGGGGCGGGTGAAAAACTGTTTTTT. This codes for CAWSTTGAGEKLFF. Supplemented by reference TRBV30 and TRBJ1-4, the full variable domain reads SQTIHQWPATLVQPVGSPLSLECTVEGTSNPNLYWYRQAAGRGLQLLFYSVGIGQISSEVPQNLSASRPQDRQFILSSKKLLLSDSGFYLCAWSTTGAGEKLFFGSGTQLSVL.

V is TRBV27 and J is TRBJ2-7; 7 positions match TRBD2. This CDR3 is built from 14 residues. V lost 5 bases to trimming and J lost 3 bases; unmatched junction nucleotides: 7. The germline CDR1 and CDR2 sequences are MNHEY and SMNVEV (reference sequence). The CDR3 loop reads CASSADRDYYEQYF. DNA of the CDR3: TGTGCCAGCAGTGCCGACCGGGACTACTACGAGCAGTACTTC.

The V and J genes are TRBV27 and TRBJ2-7; D uncertain. V lost 5 bases, J lost 0 bases, and 5 bases lay in between. Looked up from germline, CDR1 is MNHEY and CDR2 is SMNVEV (reference sequence). This CDR3 has 12 residues. The CDR3 protein is CASSGNSYEQYF. The CDR3 DNA is TGTGCCAGCAGTGGGAACTCCTACGAGCAGTACTTC.

This clone was seen a few times. The CDR3 sequence: CASSLPDNLLYEQYF. For the CDR3, the DNA is TGTGCCAGCAGCTTGCCCGACAACTTACTCTACGAGCAGTACTTC. The gene calls are TRBV5-6 and TRBJ2-7, with D hard to call. The CDR3 is 15 amino acids. Germline V gene lookup returns CDR1 SGHDT and CDR2 YYEEEE. V was trimmed by 1 base and J by 3 bases, leaving 14 bases between them.